There are a few counts of the clone carrying this T cell receptor (beta chain). Antigen specificity is unknown. The data were obtained in a study of T-cell memory formation after mild COVID-19. Broader study findings: Pre-infection memory held some responding clones, suggesting pre-existing cross-reactive T cells responded. Most CD4+ clones that shrank were in CM and EM, while CD8+ ones turned up in EMRA. Clones shrinking between day 15 and 85 showed a balanced CD4/CD8 split, and those that grew later tilted toward CD4+.

TCRdb called the 5' RACE reads again in MiXCR, with one record for every CDR3 protein. The table lists some 300,000 distinct CDR3 sequences, roughly a fifth of them singletons. The CDR3 is made up of 13 amino acids. The germline V and J ends were trimmed by 1 base and 3 bases, with 2 bases remaining between them. CDR1 and CDR2 (germline): KGHDR, SFDVKD. The J gene is TRBJ2-2, the V gene TRBV24-1; D unresolved. The sequenced sample was PBMCs or a T cell subset sorted from them (not recorded which). The clonotype was recovered from a man aged 18 to 35 who had mild COVID-19 (a few samples of this study predate the infection). Cell type and time point are not known. CDR3 nucleotide sequence: TGTGCCACCAGTGATTTTTACACCGGGGAGCTGTTTTTT. Translating gives CATSDFYTGELFF.